This TCR beta chain was obtained from a study of blood T cell repertoires in COVID-19. In the study overall: PBMCs, B-cell-depleted T cells, or T cells were the source of the cDNA or gDNA that made up the material.

CDR3 length equals 15 residues. V was trimmed by 2 bases and J by 2 bases, leaving 12 bases between them. The germline V gene has CDR1 SGHTA and CDR2 FQGNSA. Sequencing used immunoSEQ multiplex PCR; TCRdb keeps in-frame clones, though not all of them. The sample includes a few hundred thousand clones, around 83% of them seen just once. The sequencing input was peripheral blood. This TCR was recovered from a middle-aged woman who had recovered from COVID-19. The genes are TRBV7-2 and TRBJ2-5; D call uncertain. This CDR3 is CASSLQAGNQETQYF. DNA for the CDR3: TGTGCCAGCAGCTTACAAGCAGGCAATCAAGAGACCCAGTACTTC.